This is a list of T cell receptor beta chains from one sample in a study of blood T cell repertoires in COVID-19. This table comes from immunoSEQ multiplex PCR, and its TCRdb copy is limited to in-frame clones, with some not included. This table holds hundreds of thousands of clones, approximately 85% found once. Sequencing input: PBMCs or T cells enriched from blood (not recorded which). Every receptor here comes from a woman between 45 and 65 years old with acute COVID-19. CDR3s include the opening cysteine and the closing phenylalanine or tryptophan. A D gene is named only where the DNA matches it firmly. Where a row states a size, it is once, few, many or the class of an expanded clone; other rows omit it.

d_gene: NA
len: 14
abundance: NA
v_gene: TRBV7-2
j_gene: TRBJ2-7
CDR3nt: TGTGCCAGCAGCTTAGCTCCAGGAACCTACGAGCAGTACTTC
CDR3aa: CASSLAPGTYEQYF

d_gene: TRBD2
len: 16
abundance: NA
v_gene: TRBV6-5
j_gene: TRBJ2-1
CDR3nt: TGTGCCAGCAGTTACGGCGTGGCGGGGGGGCCAGGGGAGCAGTTCTTC
CDR3aa: CASSYGVAGGPGEQFF

d_gene: NA
len: 17
abundance: few
v_gene: TRBV3-1/TRBV3-2
j_gene: TRBJ1-1
CDR3nt: TGTGCCAGCAGCCAAATACCAGCCTTTGGTGTGGAGACTGAAGCTTTCTTT
CDR3aa: CASSQIPAFGVETEAFF

d_gene: NA
len: 16
abundance: NA
v_gene: TRBV7-5
j_gene: TRBJ1-2
CDR3nt: TGTGCCAGAAGCTTAAGACAGGGGGCCCGGGGCTATGGCTACACCTTC
CDR3aa: CARSLRQGARGYGYTF

d_gene: TRBD1
len: 15
abundance: NA
v_gene: TRBV7-2
j_gene: TRBJ1-2
CDR3nt: TGTGCCAGCAGCCTCCCAGGACAGGGGATAGGCGGCTACACCTTC
CDR3aa: CASSLPGQGIGGYTF

d_gene: TRBD2
len: 14
abundance: few
v_gene: TRBV7-9
j_gene: TRBJ2-2
CDR3nt: TGTGCCAGCAGCCTTGGGGGGGTAACCGGGGAGCTGTTTTTT
CDR3aa: CASSLGGVTGELFF

d_gene: NA
len: 15
abundance: once
v_gene: TRBV5-1
j_gene: TRBJ1-4
CDR3nt: TGCGCCAGCAGCTTTACGGACAGAACTAATGAAAAACTGTTTTTT
CDR3aa: CASSFTDRTNEKLFF

d_gene: NA
len: 17
abundance: once
v_gene: TRBV4-3
j_gene: TRBJ2-1
CDR3nt: TGCGCCAGCAGCCAAGATCAAGCGGCAAGCTCCTACAATGAGCAGTTCTTC
CDR3aa: CASSQDQAASSYNEQFF

d_gene: NA
len: 16
abundance: NA
v_gene: TRBV6-1
j_gene: TRBJ1-1
CDR3nt: TGTGCCAGCAGTGAAAGGGTTCCGGGAAGGGACACTGAAGCTTTCTTT
CDR3aa: CASSERVPGRDTEAFF

d_gene: NA
len: 13
abundance: NA
v_gene: TRBV12-3/TRBV12-4
j_gene: TRBJ2-1
CDR3nt: TGTGCCAGCAAAAGGAGCTCCTACAATGAGCAGTTCTTC
CDR3aa: CASKRSSYNEQFF

d_gene: NA
len: 14
abundance: NA
v_gene: TRBV4-1
j_gene: TRBJ2-1
CDR3nt: TGCGCCAGCAGCTCTCCGGATGGGGCCAATGAGCAGTTCTTC
CDR3aa: CASSSPDGANEQFF

d_gene: TRBD1
len: 12
abundance: NA
v_gene: TRBV19
j_gene: TRBJ2-3
CDR3nt: TGTGCCAGTAGTCGGGTAGGGGGCCGGGTGTATTTT
CDR3aa: CASSRVGGRVYF

d_gene: NA
len: 12
abundance: NA
v_gene: TRBV11-2
j_gene: TRBJ1-2
CDR3nt: TGTGCCAGCAGTTCGACGGGCTATGGCTACACCTTC
CDR3aa: CASSSTGYGYTF

d_gene: NA
len: 15
abundance: NA
v_gene: TRBV30
j_gene: TRBJ1-3
CDR3nt: TGTGCCTGGTACCGGACTTGGGGCTCTGGAAACACCATATATTTT
CDR3aa: CAWYRTWGSGNTIYF

d_gene: NA
len: 16
abundance: NA
v_gene: TRBV15
j_gene: TRBJ2-1
CDR3nt: TGTGCCACCAGCAGAGATCGAGGGAGGTCCTACAATGAGCAGTTCTTC
CDR3aa: CATSRDRGRSYNEQFF

d_gene: NA
len: 14
abundance: NA
v_gene: TRBV4-1
j_gene: TRBJ1-3
CDR3nt: TGCGCCAGCAGCCCAGAGAGCTCTGGAAACACCATATATTTT
CDR3aa: CASSPESSGNTIYF

d_gene: NA
len: 14
abundance: NA
v_gene: TRBV19
j_gene: TRBJ1-5
CDR3nt: TGTGCCAGCACATGGGGAGGGAGCAATCAGCCCCAGCATTTT
CDR3aa: CASTWGGSNQPQHF

d_gene: TRBD1
len: 14
abundance: NA
v_gene: TRBV7-9
j_gene: TRBJ1-1
CDR3nt: TGTGCCAGCAGCCTTACAGGGGCTGGCACTGAAGCTTTCTTT
CDR3aa: CASSLTGAGTEAFF

d_gene: NA
len: 18
abundance: NA
v_gene: TRBV21-1
j_gene: TRBJ1-3
CDR3nt: TGTGCCAGCAGCAAACTCCACAGGATACCTTCGTCTGGAAACACCATATATTTT
CDR3aa: CASSKLHRIPSSGNTIYF

d_gene: NA
len: 15
abundance: few
v_gene: TRBV30
j_gene: TRBJ1-5
CDR3nt: TGTGCCTGGAGTGCCCTAACCGGCGGCGATCAGCCCCAGCATTTT
CDR3aa: CAWSALTGGDQPQHF

d_gene: NA
len: 16
abundance: NA
v_gene: TRBV9
j_gene: TRBJ1-3
CDR3nt: TGTGCCAGCAGCGTATCTCAGGGTATCTCTGGAAACACCATATATTTT
CDR3aa: CASSVSQGISGNTIYF

d_gene: NA
len: 15
abundance: NA
v_gene: TRBV5-1
j_gene: TRBJ1-3
CDR3nt: TGCGCCAGCAGCTTGGAAACGGGCTCTGGAAACACCATATATTTT
CDR3aa: CASSLETGSGNTIYF

d_gene: NA
len: 14
abundance: NA
v_gene: TRBV29-1
j_gene: TRBJ1-1
CDR3nt: TGCAGCGTTGAAGAGGGGCCCTCGAACACTGAAGCTTTCTTT
CDR3aa: CSVEEGPSNTEAFF

d_gene: TRBD1
len: 16
abundance: NA
v_gene: TRBV5-1
j_gene: TRBJ2-6
CDR3nt: TGCGCCAGCAGCGCCGGGACAGGATGGGGGGCCAACGTCCTGACTTTC
CDR3aa: CASSAGTGWGANVLTF

d_gene: NA
len: 14
abundance: NA
v_gene: TRBV7-2
j_gene: TRBJ2-2
CDR3nt: TGTGCCAGCAGCGCTAGAAGGCCCACCGGGGAGCTGTTTTTT
CDR3aa: CASSARRPTGELFF

d_gene: NA
len: 16
abundance: NA
v_gene: TRBV6-2/TRBV6-3
j_gene: TRBJ1-6
CDR3nt: TGTGCCAGCAGCATACAAACCCAGGGAAGTAATTCACCCCTCCACTTT
CDR3aa: CASSIQTQGSNSPLHF

d_gene: NA
len: 12
abundance: few
v_gene: TRBV19
j_gene: TRBJ2-5
CDR3nt: TGTGCCAGTGCACAGGGCCAAGAGACCCAGTACTTC
CDR3aa: CASAQGQETQYF

d_gene: NA
len: 16
abundance: NA
v_gene: TRBV7-6
j_gene: TRBJ1-5
CDR3nt: TGTGCCAGCAGCCTCGATACCCGGGGGGGCAATCAGCCCCAGCATTTT
CDR3aa: CASSLDTRGGNQPQHF